Listed below are T cell receptor beta chains from one sample, sequenced in a study of T cells in tuberculosis. Repertoires were generated with immunoSEQ multiplex PCR, while TCRdb's copy carries only in-frame clones and drops some. Of 30,000 to 35,000 clones listed, approximately 90% were seen once; the top ten hold 2.4%. Sample: PBMCs, taken at tuberculosis diagnosis. The origin of the receptors is an adult with tuberculosis. CDR3s include the opening cysteine and the closing phenylalanine or tryptophan. The order of the fields is CDR3 protein, CDR3 DNA, clone size, V gene, J gene, D gene. A D gene is named only where the DNA matches it firmly. The size of a clone is reported for some rows only, either as once, few or many, or as a class for expanded clones.

cdr3_aa: CAWSVNGPYQGSRDRGRTGELFF
cdr3_nt: TGTGCCTGGAGTGTGAATGGACCTTATCAAGGCAGTCGGGACAGGGGGCGCACCGGGGAGCTGTTTTTT
clone_size: -
v_call: TRBV30
j_call: TRBJ2-2
d_call: TRBD1

cdr3_aa: CASSLGRYTEAFF
cdr3_nt: TGTGCCAGCAGCTTGGGCAGGTACACTGAAGCTTTCTTT
clone_size: once
v_call: TRBV7-6
j_call: TRBJ1-1
d_call: -

cdr3_aa: CAWSVTVYEQYF
cdr3_nt: TGTGCCTGGAGTGTAACAGTCTACGAGCAGTACTTC
clone_size: -
v_call: TRBV30
j_call: TRBJ2-7
d_call: -

cdr3_aa: CASSEGQIRSGNTIYF
cdr3_nt: TGTGCCAGCAGTGAAGGGCAGATCAGATCTGGAAACACCATATATTTT
clone_size: -
v_call: TRBV2
j_call: TRBJ1-3
d_call: -

cdr3_aa: CASGLFPDRPNYGYTF
cdr3_nt: TGTGCTAGTGGTTTGTTCCCAGACAGGCCTAACTATGGCTACACCTTC
clone_size: -
v_call: TRBV12-5
j_call: TRBJ1-2
d_call: -

cdr3_aa: CASSFGQAPYTEAFF
cdr3_nt: TGTGCCAGCAGCTTTGGACAGGCACCCTACACTGAAGCTTTCTTT
clone_size: -
v_call: TRBV11-2
j_call: TRBJ1-1
d_call: TRBD1

cdr3_aa: CASSIEADQDTDTQYF
cdr3_nt: TGCGCCAGCAGTATAGAAGCGGACCAGGACACAGATACGCAGTATTTT
clone_size: -
v_call: TRBV5-1
j_call: TRBJ2-3
d_call: -

cdr3_aa: CASSGPGRNTEAFF
cdr3_nt: TGCGCCAGCAGTGGGCCAGGGCGGAACACTGAAGCTTTCTTT
clone_size: -
v_call: TRBV10-2
j_call: TRBJ1-1
d_call: -

cdr3_aa: CASSRKGVQGGYTGELFF
cdr3_nt: TGCGCCAGCAGCCGAAAAGGGGTACAGGGGGGGTACACCGGGGAGCTGTTTTTT
clone_size: -
v_call: TRBV4-1
j_call: TRBJ2-2
d_call: -

cdr3_aa: CASSFLPGQGAGKLFF
cdr3_nt: TGTGCCAGCAGTTTCCTTCCGGGACAGGGGGCCGGAAAACTGTTTTTT
clone_size: -
v_call: TRBV6-5
j_call: TRBJ1-4
d_call: TRBD1

cdr3_aa: CASSHGLNEQFF
cdr3_nt: TGCGCCAGCAGCCACGGACTCAATGAGCAGTTCTTC
clone_size: -
v_call: TRBV4-1
j_call: TRBJ2-1
d_call: -

cdr3_aa: CAWSQDWSYEQYF
cdr3_nt: TGTGCCTGGAGTCAAGATTGGAGTTACGAGCAGTACTTC
clone_size: -
v_call: TRBV30
j_call: TRBJ2-7
d_call: -

cdr3_aa: CASSRDSGGPSSYNEQFF
cdr3_nt: TGCGCCAGCAGCCGGGATAGCGGGGGCCCGAGCTCCTACAATGAGCAGTTCTTC
clone_size: -
v_call: TRBV4-3
j_call: TRBJ2-1
d_call: TRBD2

cdr3_aa: CASSQGTGPAYEQYF
cdr3_nt: TGCGCCAGCAGCCAAGGGACAGGCCCCGCCTACGAGCAGTACTTC
clone_size: -
v_call: TRBV4-3
j_call: TRBJ2-7
d_call: TRBD1

cdr3_aa: CASSFGGGEKLFF
cdr3_nt: TGTGCCAGCAGTTTCGGGGGAGGGGAAAAACTGTTTTTT
clone_size: -
v_call: TRBV28
j_call: TRBJ1-4
d_call: -

cdr3_aa: CASSEAPGQGFEQYF
cdr3_nt: TGTGCCAGCAGTGAAGCCCCGGGACAGGGGTTCGAGCAGTACTTC
clone_size: -
v_call: TRBV2
j_call: TRBJ2-7
d_call: TRBD1

cdr3_aa: CASSREVGGTYEQYF
cdr3_nt: TGTGCCAGCAGTCGGGAGGTAGGGGGGACCTACGAGCAGTACTTC
clone_size: -
v_call: TRBV7-2
j_call: TRBJ2-7
d_call: -

cdr3_aa: CASSQGGPGQGNTEAFF
cdr3_nt: TGCGCCAGCAGCCAAGGTGGGCCCGGACAGGGGAACACTGAAGCTTTCTTT
clone_size: once
v_call: TRBV4-1
j_call: TRBJ1-1
d_call: TRBD1

cdr3_aa: CASSQGPGPGNTIYF
cdr3_nt: TGCGCCAGCAGCCAAGGTCCAGGCCCTGGAAACACCATATATTTT
clone_size: -
v_call: TRBV4-1
j_call: TRBJ1-3
d_call: -

cdr3_aa: CASSQDPGQGGTQYF
cdr3_nt: TGTGCCAGCAGCCAAGACCCGGGCCAGGGGGGGACCCAGTACTTC
clone_size: -
v_call: TRBV4-2
j_call: TRBJ2-5
d_call: -

cdr3_aa: CASGLGGSNTEAFF
cdr3_nt: TGTGCCAGCGGCCTCGGGGGATCGAACACTGAAGCTTTCTTT
clone_size: few
v_call: TRBV2
j_call: TRBJ1-1
d_call: -

cdr3_aa: CASSENHRSEAFF
cdr3_nt: TGTGCCAGCAGCGAGAACCACAGGAGTGAAGCTTTCTTT
clone_size: -
v_call: TRBV9
j_call: TRBJ1-1
d_call: -

cdr3_aa: CASRSSTAPNEKLFF
cdr3_nt: TGTGCAAGTCGCTCCTCGACAGCGCCTAATGAAAAACTGTTTTTT
clone_size: once
v_call: TRBV12-2
j_call: TRBJ1-4
d_call: -

cdr3_aa: CAWSETGTGSNTEAFF
cdr3_nt: TGTGCCTGGAGTGAAACCGGGACAGGGTCGAACACTGAAGCTTTCTTT
clone_size: -
v_call: TRBV30
j_call: TRBJ1-1
d_call: TRBD1

cdr3_aa: CASSWGQGATDTQYF
cdr3_nt: TGTGCCAGCAGCTGGGGACAGGGGGCCACAGATACGCAGTATTTT
clone_size: -
v_call: TRBV5-5
j_call: TRBJ2-3
d_call: TRBD1

cdr3_aa: CATSRAANYGYTF
cdr3_nt: TGTGCCACCAGCAGAGCTGCTAACTATGGCTACACCTTC
clone_size: -
v_call: TRBV15
j_call: TRBJ1-2
d_call: -

cdr3_aa: CASSARGRIGELFF
cdr3_nt: TGTGCCAGCAGCGCCAGGGGGCGCATCGGGGAGCTGTTTTTT
clone_size: -
v_call: TRBV7-7
j_call: TRBJ2-2
d_call: TRBD1

cdr3_aa: CASSFGRTSTDTQYF
cdr3_nt: TGTGCCAGCAGTTTTGGGCGGACTAGCACAGATACGCAGTATTTT
clone_size: -
v_call: TRBV28
j_call: TRBJ2-3
d_call: -

cdr3_aa: CAWSVRDRNTEAFF
cdr3_nt: TGTGCCTGGAGTGTGAGAGACAGAAACACTGAAGCTTTCTTT
clone_size: -
v_call: TRBV30
j_call: TRBJ1-1
d_call: -

cdr3_aa: CASSLRGIEAFF
cdr3_nt: TGCGCCAGCAGCTTGAGAGGTATTGAAGCTTTCTTT
clone_size: -
v_call: TRBV5-1
j_call: TRBJ1-1
d_call: -

cdr3_aa: CAIRISTGVNTEAFF
cdr3_nt: TGTGCCATCAGGATATCGACAGGGGTGAACACTGAAGCTTTCTTT
clone_size: -
v_call: TRBV10-3
j_call: TRBJ1-1
d_call: TRBD1

cdr3_aa: CASLKGRSSYNSPLHF
cdr3_nt: TGTGCCAGCCTTAAAGGTAGGAGCTCCTATAATTCACCCCTCCACTTT
clone_size: once
v_call: TRBV11-3
j_call: TRBJ1-6
d_call: -

cdr3_aa: CASSQEGGASTDTQYF
cdr3_nt: TGCGCCAGCAGCCAAGAGGGCGGGGCTAGCACAGATACGCAGTATTTT
clone_size: -
v_call: TRBV4-1
j_call: TRBJ2-3
d_call: -

cdr3_aa: CASRLSRGEGYTF
cdr3_nt: TGTGCCAGCAGGCTATCCAGGGGAGAGGGCTACACCTTC
clone_size: -
v_call: TRBV27
j_call: TRBJ1-2
d_call: -

cdr3_aa: CASSLAGPSGGGDEQFF
cdr3_nt: TGTGCCAGCAGCTTGGCAGGTCCTAGCGGGGGGGGCGATGAGCAGTTCTTC
clone_size: -
v_call: TRBV5-8
j_call: TRBJ2-1
d_call: TRBD2